Each of the 18 T cell receptor beta chains below was sequenced from the same sample in a study of low-dose radiotherapy and immunotherapy resistance in tumors. Noted time point: before trial treatment. cDNA synthesis used a TRAV/TRBV-specific primer set for both chains. The TCRs were subjected to amplification over roughly 20 PCR cycles employing a constant-region primer in conjunction with a V-primer adapter. TCRdb re-derived calls from the reads in MiXCR, one entry per CDR3 protein. The repertoire has 80,000 to 95,000 distinct CDR3 sequences, 9.4% of them found once; the top ten carry around 0.96%. Sequencing was performed on PBMCs, taken before treatment. The receptors here all came from a male donor with prostate cancer.

This clonotype was observed at least ten times. This rearrangement joins TRBV25-1 to TRBJ2-1; maybe TRBD2 (6 bases). Germline V lookup: CDR1 MGHDK, CDR2 SYGVNS. CDR3 length: 14 amino acids. V was cut by 7 bases and J by 1 base, with 11 bases left in between. CDR3 residues: CASTSAGSYNEQFF. CDR3 in DNA: TGTGCCAGCACCTCCGCGGGGTCCTACAATGAGCAGTTCTTC. The full variable domain, with the rest looked up from reference TRBV25-1 and TRBJ2-1, is EADIYQTPRYLVIGTGKKITLECSQTMGHDKMYWYQQDPGMELHLIHYSYGVNSTEKGDLSSESTVSRIRTEHFPLTLESARPSHTSQYLCASTSAGSYNEQFFGPGTRLTVL.

This clonotype was seen a few times. A much larger clone sits a single nucleotide away, making a read error possible. The CDR3 is CASSQDYYEQYF. The CDR3 DNA reads as TGTGCCAGCAGCCAAGACTACTACGAGCAGTACTTC. The gene calls are TRBV12-3 or TRBV12-4 and TRBJ2-7, with D tentatively TRBD2 (5 bases). V gave up 6 bases and J gave up 3 bases, with 9 bases separating them. The CDR3 loop spans 12 amino acids.

This clonotype was found many times. This chain connects TRBV20-1 to TRBJ2-7; D is possibly TRBD1 (5 bases). The CDR3 contains 15 residues. V was cut by 3 bases and J by 4 bases, with 19 bases left in between. Germline V gene lookup returns CDR1 DFQATT and CDR2 SNEGSKA (reference sequence). The CDR3 nucleotides are TGCAGTGCTAGCAAGCCAGGGTCGTCCATATACGAGCAGTACTTC. Its protein product is CSASKPGSSIYEQYF.

This clonotype was counted many times. The chain has TRBV28 and TRBJ1-1; D possibly corresponds to TRBD1 (5 bases). Trimming took 8 bases from V and 4 from J, leaving 14 bases between them. Germline CDR1 is MDHEN and CDR2 is SYDVKM. The CDR3 has 13 residues. CDR3 coding DNA: TGTGCCAGCGACTCAGGGTACAGCACTGAAGCTTTCTTT. Encoded protein: CASDSGYSTEAFF.

This clonotype occurred many times. This chain uses TRBV28 with TRBJ2-7; D is perhaps TRBD2 (6 bases). The CDR3 length is 17 residues. V shed 5 bases and J shed 6 bases, with 26 bases lying between them. CDR1 and CDR2 (germline): MDHEN, SYDVKM. CDR3 bases: TGTGCCAGCAGTCAGGGACGGACGGGACTCATCAGAAGCGAGCAGTACTTC. As protein: CASSQGRTGLIRSEQYF.

This clonotype was detected ten times or more. The chain is built from TRBV18 and TRBJ1-1; possible D gene TRBD1, 5 bases. The CDR3 sequence is 16 residues long. Germline V gives CDR1 KGHSH, CDR2 LQKENI. Trimming cost V 4 bases and J 5 bases, with 20 bases left between them. CDR3 bases: TGTGCCAGCTCACTACTATCGACAGCGGAATTAACTGAAGCTTTCTTT. Translated: CASSLLSTAELTEAFF.

The chain combines TRBV27 with TRBJ2-2, with D possibly being TRBD1 (6 bases). CDR1 is MNHEY, CDR2 SMNVEV, per germline (reference sequence). V was clipped by 1 base and J by 7 bases, with 16 bases between them. This CDR3 is 16 amino acids long. The DNA of the CDR3 is TGTGCCAGCAGTTTATTAATACCCAGGGGAAACGGGGAGCTGTTTTTT. Amino acids: CASSLLIPRGNGELFF.

The table lists this clonotype with many counts. The chain links TRBV20-1 to TRBJ2-7; D uncertain. The CDR3 spans 14 residues. V was pared by 5 bases and J by 4 bases, with 18 bases between. The germline V gene has CDR1 DFQATT and CDR2 SNEGSKA (reference sequence). CDR3 sequence (DNA): TGCAGTGCTCTGAAGCCCGGAGTAGGTTACGAGCAGTACTTC. It translates to CSALKPGVGYEQYF.

There are many counts of this clonotype. V and J are TRBV4-3 and TRBJ2-2; perhaps TRBD2 as D (5 bases). The CDR3 runs to 17 residues. V was trimmed by 0 bases and J by 5 bases, leaving 16 bases between them. The germline V gene encodes CDR1 LGHNA and CDR2 YSLEER. CDR3 region: CASSQDWLARATGELFF. DNA for the CDR3: TGCGCCAGCAGCCAAGATTGGCTAGCTAGGGCAACCGGGGAGCTGTTTTTT.

This clonotype was counted many times. The rearrangement uses TRBV10-3 and TRBJ2-1, with D possibly matching TRBD1 (5 bases). The V end lost 4 bases, the J end lost 5 bases, and 18 bases lay between the germline ends. CDR1 and CDR2 (germline): ENHRY, SYGVKD. The CDR3 runs to 16 residues. CDR3 DNA sequence: TGTGCCATCAGTGCAGCACGAGACAGAAGTGACAATGAGCAGTTCTTC. It codes for CAISAARDRSDNEQFF.

Points on this clonotype: With only one base between it and a far larger clone, this is likely a read error. The J gene is TRBJ2-7, the V gene TRBV26; no check of the table's D call, TRBD1, against the DNA was made. TRBV26 is an annotated pseudogene. The CDR3 length is 19 residues. This chain's CDR3 is CASSSQVGTGGLSSYEQYF. The CDR3 DNA reads TGTGCCAGCAGTTCCCAGGTGGGGACAGGGGGCCTAAGCTCCTACGAGCAGTACTTC.

This clonotype was seen ten or more times. V and J are TRBV29-1 and TRBJ1-5; no firm D call. There are 12 residues in the CDR3. The V gene's germline CDR1 is SQVTM and CDR2 ANQGSEA. Trimming pared 4 bases from V and 4 bases from J, leaving 8 bases between. DNA of the CDR3: TGCAGCGTTGGCAGGCCGAATCAGCCCCAGCATTTT. Protein sequence: CSVGRPNQPQHF.

This clonotype occurred many times. CDR3 protein: CASSRLSGGINNEQFF. The CDR3 DNA is TGCGCCAGCAGCCGTCTATCGGGGGGTATTAACAATGAGCAGTTCTTC. The gene calls are TRBV4-3 and TRBJ2-1; TRBD2 aligns across 7 bases. The CDR3 totals 16 residues. Germline CDR1 reads LGHNA; CDR2 reads YSLEER. The V and J ends lost 4 bases and 5 bases, in that order; junction bases with no gene match: 11.

This clonotype appeared many times. V gene TRBV7-9 combines with J gene TRBJ1-5, with D tentatively TRBD1 (5 bases). CDR3 length: 15 amino acids. Deletions cut 5 bases from V and 2 bases from J, with 13 bases between. Germline CDR1 is SEHNR and CDR2 is FQNEAQ (reference sequence). CDR3 protein: CASSPPSGGNQPQHF. The CDR3 nucleotides read TGTGCCAGCAGCCCCCCTTCGGGGGGCAATCAGCCCCAGCATTTT.

This clonotype showed up many times. The gene calls are TRBV29-1 and TRBJ1-1; tentatively, D is TRBD1 (5 bases). The CDR3 has 16 residues. Trimming pared 1 base from V and 5 bases from J, leaving 20 bases between. Germline-derived CDR1 and CDR2 are SQVTM and ANQGSEA. The CDR3, as DNA: TGCAGCGTTGAAGGGGGGAATGGGCAGGGATGGACTGAAGCTTTCTTT. Residues: CSVEGGNGQGWTEAFF.

Ten or more counts support this clonotype. This chain connects TRBV28 to TRBJ2-7; D call uncertain. V was cut by 7 bases and J by 0 bases, with 19 bases left in between. CDR3 length equals 16 residues. Germline loops: CDR1 MDHEN, CDR2 SYDVKM. CDR3 DNA sequence: TGTGCCAGCACCCAATGGGGATCTCCCAACTCCTACGAGCAGTACTTC. Translating it yields CASTQWGSPNSYEQYF.

This clonotype was counted between two and nine times. The chain combines TRBV9 with TRBJ2-1; the D gene is possibly TRBD1 (5 bases). The germline gives CDR1 SGDLS, CDR2 YYNGEE. V lost 2 bases and J 4 bases, leaving 13 bases between the germline ends. The CDR3 has 15 residues. The CDR3 DNA follows: TGTGCCAGCAGCGTGGGCACAGGCCTATACAATGAGCAGTTCTTC. It specifies CASSVGTGLYNEQFF. Filled out from reference TRBV9 and TRBJ2-1, the complete variable domain reads DSGVTQTPKHLITATGQRVTLRCSPRSGDLSVYWYQQSLDQGLQFLIQYYNGEERAKGNILERFSAQQFPDLHSELNLSSLELGDSALYFCASSVGTGLYNEQFFGPGTRLTVL.

This clonotype was found many times. At one end the junction does not follow the germline gene, possibly because of a read error. The chain couples TRBV4-3 to TRBJ2-7; TRBD1 might be the D (5 bases). This CDR3 is built from 15 residues. Germline V CDR1 and CDR2: LGHNA, YSLEER. The CDR3 loop reads CASSQDPTVSHEQYF. DNA for the CDR3: TGCGCCAGCAGCCAAGATCCGACAGTCTCCCACGAGCAGTACTTC.